Following are 31 T cell receptor beta chains from one sample sequenced in a study of blood T cell repertoires in COVID-19. The method was immunoSEQ multiplex PCR; TCRdb's version includes in-frame clones alone and lacks a portion of them. The data hold approximately 52,000 clones, with around 90% observed a single time. Sequences were obtained from peripheral blood. All receptors derive from a human donor with active COVID-19. The donor label of this sample is uncertain.

The rearrangement joins TRBV7-8 to TRBJ2-3; D might be TRBD2 (5 bases). Trimming removed 0 bases from V and 4 bases from J, with 11 bases in between. Germline CDR1 and CDR2: SGHVS and FQNEAQ. The CDR3 spans 15 residues. CDR3 DNA: TGTGCCAGCAGCTTAGCTTTCACGAGGGCAGATACGCAGTATTTT. It encodes CASSLAFTRADTQYF.

The J gene is TRBJ2-5, the V gene TRBV3-1 (or the pseudogene TRBV3-2); D is possibly TRBD2 (6 bases). CDR1 and CDR2 (germline): LGHDT, YNNKEL (reference sequence). V dropped 3 bases and J dropped 9 bases, with 26 bases sitting between them. This CDR3 is built from 17 residues. The CDR3 is CASSHTGEVGNKRAQYF. The CDR3 nucleotides read TGTGCCAGCAGCCACACGGGGGAGGTCGGGAACAAGAGGGCCCAGTACTTC.

The chain uses TRBV6-6 and TRBJ2-7; no clear D. The V end lost 6 bases, the J end lost 1 base, and 10 bases lay between the germline ends. Germline V gene data show CDR1 as MNHNY and CDR2 as SVGAGI (reference sequence). This CDR3 region has 13 residues. The CDR3 region has the DNA TGTGCCAGCAGGGATTCAGGATCCTACGAGCAGTACGTC. It is translated as CASRDSGSYEQYV.

The chain carries TRBV27 and TRBJ2-7; weak D call: TRBD2 (6 bases). The germline V and J ends were trimmed by 9 bases and 7 bases, with 19 bases remaining between them. The CDR3 extends over 13 amino acids. Looked up from germline, CDR1 is MNHEY and CDR2 is SMNVEV (reference sequence). The CDR3, as DNA: TGTGCCAGTACACCCGGACTTGGGAGGGAGCAGTACTTC. It encodes CASTPGLGREQYF.

This sequence joins TRBV18 and TRBJ2-3; TRBD2 might be the D (7 bases). V lost 6 bases and J lost 5, with 12 bases in between. Germline lookup yields CDR1 KGHSH and CDR2 LQKENI. The CDR3 length is 13 residues. The DNA for the CDR3 is TGTGCCAGCTCGGAGGGGGGGAGAGATACGCAGTATTTT. Protein: CASSEGGRDTQYF.

This clone was seen just once. V is TRBV9 and J is TRBJ2-1, with no clear D. The germline gives CDR1 SGDLS, CDR2 YYNGEE. V lost 5 bases and J lost 0, with 9 bases in between. The CDR3 length is 14 residues. The CDR3 bases are TGTGCCAGCAGTCTTAGGAGCTCCTACAATGAGCAGTTCTTC. Translated, it gives CASSLRSSYNEQFF.

V and J are TRBV14 and TRBJ1-2, with D unclear. The CDR3 has 14 amino acids. The V gene lost 0 bases and the J gene lost 3 bases, with 8 bases spanning the gap. The germline CDR1 and CDR2 sequences are SGHDN and FVKESK. CDR3 sequence reads: CASSQDSPYYGYTF. CDR3 nucleotides: TGTGCCAGCAGCCAAGATTCCCCCTACTATGGCTACACCTTC. Full variable domain (missing parts from reference TRBV14 and TRBJ1-2): EAGVTQFPSHSVIEKGQTVTLRCDPISGHDNLYWYRRVMGKEIKFLLHFVKESKQDESGMPNNRFLAERTGGTYSTLKVQPAELEDSGVYFCASSQDSPYYGYTFGSGTRLTVV.

This clone has a single count. The chain uses TRBV6-6 and TRBJ2-5, with 9 positions matching TRBD1. V was pared by 7 bases and J by 5 bases, with 11 bases of the junction left unmatched. This CDR3 region has 15 residues. Germline assignment: CDR1 MNHNY and CDR2 SVGAGI (reference sequence). CDR3 in amino acids: CASTIGTGSGETQYF. The CDR3 bases are TGTGCCAGCACCATCGGGACAGGGTCGGGTGAGACCCAGTACTTC.

The chain carries TRBV27 and TRBJ2-7, with D perhaps matching TRBD2 (6 bases). The CDR3 totals 13 residues. V lost 2 bases and J lost 5, with 10 bases in between. Germline lookup yields CDR1 MNHEY and CDR2 SMNVEV (reference sequence). The chain's CDR3 is CASSLLASHEQYF. The CDR3, as DNA: TGTGCCAGCAGTTTACTAGCGAGCCACGAGCAGTACTTC.

A single count supports this clone. Other DNA sequences in this sample translate to the same CDR3. The rearrangement uses TRBV5-1 and TRBJ2-1, with 8 nucleotides matching TRBD2. The length of the CDR3 is 15 residues. Germline assignment: CDR1 SGHRS and CDR2 YFSETQ. Germline trimming cut 0 bases from V and 3 bases from J; bases unmatched to any gene: 2. CDR3 amino acids: CASSLGLAGYNEQFF. DNA for the CDR3: TGCGCCAGCAGCTTGGGTCTAGCGGGCTACAATGAGCAGTTCTTC.

The chain recombines TRBV27 with TRBJ2-7, with 11 bases matching TRBD2. The length of the CDR3 is 16 residues. Trimming cost V 5 bases and J 3 bases; bases outside gene matches: 9. CDR1 is MNHEY and CDR2 is SMNVEV in the germline V gene (reference sequence). The CDR3 nucleotides are TGTGCCAGCAGTCGCCAGACTAGCGGGATTAGCTACGAGCAGTACTTC. Protein product: CASSRQTSGISYEQYF.

V usage is TRBV7-2 and J usage is TRBJ2-7; D is possibly TRBD1 (7 bases). CDR1 is SGHTA, CDR2 FQGNSA, per germline. The length of the CDR3 is 15 residues. V was clipped by 1 base and J by 2 bases, with 12 bases between them. The CDR3 sequence: CASSLGQGGPYEQYF. Written as DNA, the CDR3 is TGTGCCAGCAGCTTAGGTCAGGGGGGCCCCTACGAGCAGTACTTC.

The chain uses TRBV19 and TRBJ2-7; possibly TRBD1 for D (5 bases). The CDR3 contains 14 residues. V gave up 5 bases and J gave up 3 bases, with 14 bases separating them. Germline V CDR1 and CDR2: LNHDA, SQIVND (reference sequence). In DNA, the CDR3 is TGTGCCAGTAGTGTCTACAGGACGTTCTACGAGCAGTACTTC. It yields the protein CASSVYRTFYEQYF.

The V call is TRBV3-1 (or the pseudogene TRBV3-2), the J call TRBJ2-2; D unresolved. Germline CDR1 and CDR2: LGHDT and YNNKEL (reference sequence). V was pared by 0 bases and J by 7 bases, with 9 bases between. The CDR3 spans 14 residues. The CDR3 is CASSQDPVDGELFF. The DNA of the CDR3 is TGTGCCAGCAGCCAAGATCCGGTTGACGGGGAGCTGTTTTTT.

The chain couples TRBV3-1 (or the pseudogene TRBV3-2) to TRBJ1-4, with D possibly being TRBD1 (5 bases). This CDR3 is built from 14 residues. Germline V CDR1 and CDR2: LGHDT, YNNKEL (reference sequence). With 4 bases removed from V and 5 bases from J, the gap between germline ends came to 11 bases. CDR3 in DNA: TGTGCCAGCAGCCGCCTGGGGGGGAATGAAAAACTGTTTTTT. It codes for CASSRLGGNEKLFF.

The rearrangement joins TRBV24-1 to TRBJ2-3; 8 nucleotides align to TRBD2. The CDR3 spans 15 residues. V dropped 4 bases and J dropped 4; count of bases not matched to a gene: 6. Per germline, CDR1 KGHDR and CDR2 SFDVKD. CDR3 residues: CATSDAGTRPDTQYF. For the CDR3, the DNA is TGTGCCACCAGTGACGCCGGGACTAGGCCAGATACGCAGTATTTT.

The gene calls are TRBV6-5 and TRBJ1-2, with unresolved D. The CDR3 sequence is 13 residues long. CDR1 is MNHEY, CDR2 SVGAGI, per germline. V gave up 4 bases and J gave up 2 bases, with 8 bases separating them. The CDR3: CASSLGSNYGYTF. CDR3 DNA sequence: TGTGCCAGCAGTTTGGGCTCAAACTATGGCTACACCTTC.

V usage is TRBV18 and J usage is TRBJ1-2; TRBD1 agrees at 12 bases. This CDR3 spans 17 amino acids. V gave up 2 bases and J gave up 8 bases; unmatched junction bases: 12. The V gene's germline CDR1 is KGHSH and CDR2 LQKENI. CDR3 nucleotides: TGTGCCAGCTCACCAAGGATTCCGGGACAGGGGGCAGGAGGCTACACCTTC. Translating it yields CASSPRIPGQGAGGYTF. Drawing the rest from reference TRBV18 and TRBJ1-2, the complete variable domain is NAGVMQNPRHLVRRRGQEARLRCSPMKGHSHVYWYRQLPEEGLKFMVYLQKENIIDESGMPKERFSAEFPKEGPSILRIQQVVRGDSAAYFCASSPRIPGQGAGGYTFGSGTRLTVV.

In this sample, this clone turned up a few times. The V gene is TRBV4-2, the J gene TRBJ1-1; D call uncertain. The germline V gene has CDR1 LGHNA and CDR2 YNFKEQ. The CDR3 spans 16 residues. The V gene lost 1 base and the J gene lost 2 bases, with 14 bases spanning the gap. CDR3 sequence reads: CASSQALLEGNTEAFF. CDR3 in DNA: TGTGCCAGCAGCCAAGCCCTTCTTGAGGGTAACACTGAAGCTTTCTTT.

The chain employs TRBV9 and TRBJ1-1, with a tentative D call TRBD1 (5 bases). This CDR3 comprises 13 residues. V was shortened by 4 bases and J by 8 bases, with 15 bases between the two germline ends. CDR1 SGDLS and CDR2 YYNGEE come from the germline V gene. In nucleotides, the CDR3 is TGTGCCAGCAGCTATGAATCAGGGCTCGAAGCTTTCTTT. Protein product: CASSYESGLEAFF.

The chain recombines TRBV2 with TRBJ1-5; a weak D match, TRBD1 (5 bases). The CDR3 runs to 12 residues. V was pared by 0 bases and J by 11 bases, with 8 bases between. Germline V gene sequence: CDR1 SNHLY, CDR2 FYNNEI. As DNA, the CDR3 is TGTGCCAGCAGTGAAGCCGGGGGGGCCCAGCATTTT. It yields the protein CASSEAGGAQHF.

The chain employs TRBV13 and TRBJ2-2; D is perhaps TRBD2 (6 bases). This CDR3 spans 14 amino acids. Trimming removed 0 bases at V and 4 bases at J, with 6 bases between. The germline CDR1 and CDR2 sequences are PRHDT and FYEKMQ (reference sequence). CDR3 region: CASSLGGGTGELFF. The CDR3 bases are TGTGCCAGCAGCTTAGGCGGGGGCACCGGGGAGCTGTTTTTT.

The chain links TRBV19 to TRBJ2-3; 9 bases match TRBD2. Per germline, CDR1 LNHDA and CDR2 SQIVND (reference sequence). V was clipped by 3 bases and J by 1 base; unmatched bases: 8. This CDR3 has 17 residues. CDR3 amino acids: CASSIVGGRAGTDTQYF. For the CDR3, the DNA is TGTGCCAGTAGTATTGTAGGCGGGAGGGCGGGCACAGATACGCAGTATTTT.

In this sample, this clone turned up once. This chain uses TRBV20-1 with TRBJ2-3; 8 bases fit TRBD2. Trimming cost V 3 bases and J 5 bases; bases outside gene matches: 7. CDR3 size: 14 residues. The germline V gene has CDR1 DFQATT and CDR2 SNEGSKA (reference sequence). The CDR3 bases are TGCAGTGCTAGTGTAGGGACTAGGGAAGATACGCAGTATTTT. Translated: CSASVGTREDTQYF.

This chain uses TRBV3-1 (or the pseudogene TRBV3-2) with TRBJ1-5; possible D gene TRBD1, 6 bases. Between the trimmed V and J ends, which lost 4 bases and 7 bases, there was a span of 17 bases. CDR3 length equals 15 residues. Germline V gene data show CDR1 as LGHDT and CDR2 as YNNKEL (reference sequence). The CDR3 coding sequence is TGTGCCAGCAGCCCTTCCGGGGGGCAGGGGCAGCCCCAGCATTTT. Translation: CASSPSGGQGQPQHF.

The rearrangement links TRBV27 to TRBJ2-6; D possibly corresponds to TRBD2 (5 bases). Germline-derived CDR1 and CDR2 are MNHEY and SMNVEV (reference sequence). Trimming removed 0 bases at V and 2 bases at J, with 8 bases between. The CDR3 has 16 amino acids. The CDR3 loop reads CASSLSPGAGANVLTF. The DNA for the CDR3 is TGTGCCAGCAGTTTATCCCCCGGGGCTGGGGCCAACGTCCTGACTTTC.

This clone occurred a few times. The gene calls are TRBV2 and TRBJ1-5; D is undetermined. CDR3 length: 15 amino acids. The germline V gene encodes CDR1 SNHLY and CDR2 FYNNEI. Trimming cost V 2 bases and J 2 bases, with 10 bases left between them. The CDR3 protein is CASSEHGEGNQPQHF. The CDR3 DNA follows: TGTGCCAGCAGTGAACACGGGGAGGGCAATCAGCCCCAGCATTTT.

The V call is TRBV28, the J call TRBJ2-7; the D gene is possibly TRBD1 (5 bases). Per the germline V gene, CDR1 is MDHEN and CDR2 is SYDVKM. The CDR3 runs to 14 residues. V was shortened by 6 bases and J by 3 bases, with 15 bases between the two germline ends. The CDR3 sequence is CASRPTGAFYEQYF. The CDR3 DNA follows: TGTGCCAGCAGACCCACTGGGGCCTTCTACGAGCAGTACTTC.

The chain carries TRBV30 and TRBJ1-5, with D perhaps TRBD1 (6 bases). Germline CDR1 GTSNPN, CDR2 SVGIG (reference sequence). V lost 1 base and J lost 5, with 12 bases in between. This CDR3 contains 14 residues. CDR3 loop: CAWSGTGTDQPQHF. CDR3 DNA sequence: TGTGCCTGGAGTGGAACAGGGACGGATCAGCCCCAGCATTTT.

The V and J genes are TRBV7-3 and TRBJ2-5, with TRBD2 matching 10 bases. With 4 bases clipped from V and 1 base from J, the junction kept 3 bases outside the gene matches. The germline V gene encodes CDR1 SGHTA and CDR2 FQGTGA. This CDR3 region has 15 residues. The CDR3 sequence: CASSSQRGGQETQYF. The CDR3, as DNA: TGTGCCAGCAGCTCCCAGCGGGGGGGCCAAGAGACCCAGTACTTC.

The chain uses TRBV18 and TRBJ1-2, with TRBD1 matching over 10 bases. Per the germline V gene, CDR1 is KGHSH and CDR2 is LQKENI. The junction had 5 bases not matched to a gene; V was cut back by 6 bases and J by 4 bases. The CDR3 is made up of 14 amino acids. Here the CDR3 reads CASSPGQGGYGYTF. In DNA form, the CDR3 reads TGTGCCAGCTCCCCTGGACAGGGGGGCTATGGCTACACCTTC. Full variable domain (rest looked up from reference TRBV18 and TRBJ1-2): NAGVMQNPRHLVRRRGQEARLRCSPMKGHSHVYWYRQLPEEGLKFMVYLQKENIIDESGMPKERFSAEFPKEGPSILRIQQVVRGDSAAYFCASSPGQGGYGYTFGSGTRLTVV.